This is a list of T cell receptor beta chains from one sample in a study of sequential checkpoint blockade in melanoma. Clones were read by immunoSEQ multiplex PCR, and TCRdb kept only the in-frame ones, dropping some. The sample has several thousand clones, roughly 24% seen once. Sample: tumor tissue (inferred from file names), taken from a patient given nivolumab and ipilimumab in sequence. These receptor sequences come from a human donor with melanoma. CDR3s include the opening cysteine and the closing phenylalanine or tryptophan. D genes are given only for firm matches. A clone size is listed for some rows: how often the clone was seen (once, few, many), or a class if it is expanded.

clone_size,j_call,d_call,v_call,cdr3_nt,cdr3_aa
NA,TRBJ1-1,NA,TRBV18,TGTGCCAGCTCACCGGTTCAGCTTTCGGAAAACACTGAAGCTTTCTTT,CASSPVQLSENTEAFF
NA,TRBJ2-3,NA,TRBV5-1,TGCGCCAGCAGAAGTGAGGGGTTCTCCGCAGATACGCAGTATTTT,CASRSEGFSADTQYF
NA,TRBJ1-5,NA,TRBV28,TGTGCCAGCAGTTGGGCGGGGGTGAATCAGCCCCAGCATTTT,CASSWAGVNQPQHF
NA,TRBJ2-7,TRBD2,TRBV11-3,TGTGCCAGCAGCTTAGGGGCCACTAGCGTATTCGACGAGCAGTACTTC,CASSLGATSVFDEQYF
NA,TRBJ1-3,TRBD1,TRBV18,TGTGCCAGCTCACCAGGACAGGGGCGCCAGGGAAACACCATATATTTT,CASSPGQGRQGNTIYF
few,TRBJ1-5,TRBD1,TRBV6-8,TGTGCCAGCAGTCCGATTAAGGGACAGGGTACATCCTATAGCAATCAGCCCCAGCATTTT,CASSPIKGQGTSYSNQPQHF
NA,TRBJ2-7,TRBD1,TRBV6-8,TGTGCCAGCAGTTACCGGGACAGACCCTACGAGCAGTACTTC,CASSYRDRPYEQYF
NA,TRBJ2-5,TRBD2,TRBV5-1,TGCGCCAGCAGCTTGGCCGGGACTAGGGGGCAAGAGACCCAGTACTTC,CASSLAGTRGQETQYF
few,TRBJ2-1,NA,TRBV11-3,TGTGCCAGCAGCTTACCCCCTTGGAGTAATGAGCAGTTCTTC,CASSLPPWSNEQFF
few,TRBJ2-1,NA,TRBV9,TGTGCCAGCAGCGTCCCCGGACTACCCGAGCAGTTCTTC,CASSVPGLPEQFF
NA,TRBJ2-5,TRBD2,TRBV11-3,TGTGCCAGCAGCTACGGGGCCCCGGGGGGGGAGACCCAGTACTTC,CASSYGAPGGETQYF
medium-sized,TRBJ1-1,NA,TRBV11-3,TGTGCCAGCAGCGCCGGTGCAGGGGCGGGGAACACTGAAGCTTTCTTT,CASSAGAGAGNTEAFF
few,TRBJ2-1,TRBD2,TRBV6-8,TGTGCCAGCAGTGGATCCGGGACTAGCGCTGTCGATGAGCAGTTCTTC,CASSGSGTSAVDEQFF
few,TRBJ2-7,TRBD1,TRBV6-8,TGTGCCAGCAGTTACGGACAGGTCTACGAGCAGTACTTC,CASSYGQVYEQYF
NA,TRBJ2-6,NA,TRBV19,TGTGCCAGTAGTAAAACAGGGTCCTCCTCTGGGGCCAACGTCCTGACTTTC,CASSKTGSSSGANVLTF
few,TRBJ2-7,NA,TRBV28,TGTGCCAGCAGTTTATTTAGGCACGAGCAGTACTTC,CASSLFRHEQYF
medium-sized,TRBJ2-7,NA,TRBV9,TGTGCCAGCAGCGAAGAACCGGGACGGCTGTACGAGCAGTACTTC,CASSEEPGRLYEQYF
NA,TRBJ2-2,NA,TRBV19,TGTGCCAGTAGTATCAGGTGGCAGCGAAACACCGGGGAGCTGTTTTTT,CASSIRWQRNTGELFF
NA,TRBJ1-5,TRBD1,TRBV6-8,TGTGCCAGCAGAACTACGGGACAGGGACATCAGCCCCAGCATTTT,CASRTTGQGHQPQHF
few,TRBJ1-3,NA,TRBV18,TGTGCCAGCTCACCACCACAGGGTTATGGAAACACCATATATTTT,CASSPPQGYGNTIYF
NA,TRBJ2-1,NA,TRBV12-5,TGTGCCAGCCTCCCAGGGCCAAGCGATGAGCAGTTCTTC,CASLPGPSDEQFF
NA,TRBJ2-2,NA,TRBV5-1,TGCGCCAGCAGCTTAGCTTCCGGGACAACCACCGGGGAGCTGTTTTTT,CASSLASGTTTGELFF
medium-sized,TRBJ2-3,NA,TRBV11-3,TGTGCCAGCAGCGGGCAGACGGGAGCTAGCACAGATACGCAGTATTTT,CASSGQTGASTDTQYF
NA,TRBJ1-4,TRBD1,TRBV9,TGTGCCAGCAGTGAACGTCTACCGCGGCGACAGGGCGCCGGAGGTGAAAAACTGTTTTTT,CASSERLPRRQGAGGEKLFF
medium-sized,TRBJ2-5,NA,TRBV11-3,TGTGCCAGCAGCTTACTGGGGGCCCAAGAGACCCAGTACTTC,CASSLLGAQETQYF
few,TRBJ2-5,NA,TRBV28,TGTGCCACCAGCCTGTTTTCAGCGGAGACCCAGTACTTC,CATSLFSAETQYF
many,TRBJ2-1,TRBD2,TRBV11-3,TGTGCCAGCAGCTTAGTCAGCGGGGTGGTCAATGAGCAGTTCTTC,CASSLVSGVVNEQFF
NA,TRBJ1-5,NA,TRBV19,TGTGCCAGTAGTATGACAGCTCATAGCAATCAGCCCCAGCATTTT,CASSMTAHSNQPQHF
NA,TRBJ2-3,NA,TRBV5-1,TGCGCCAGCAGCTTGGAAGCGGGCACAGATACGCAGTATTTT,CASSLEAGTDTQYF
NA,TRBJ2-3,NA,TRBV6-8,TGTGCCAGCAGTTATGCCGGGGCAGATACGCAGTATTTT,CASSYAGADTQYF
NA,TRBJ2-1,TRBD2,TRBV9,TGTGCCAGCAGCGTCGCCTTAGCGGGAGGGCCCCAGGAGCAGTTCTTC,CASSVALAGGPQEQFF
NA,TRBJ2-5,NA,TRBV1,TGCACCAGCGGGGCTAGCGGACAAGAGACCCAGTACTTC,CTSGASGQETQYF
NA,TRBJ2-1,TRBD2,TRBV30,TGTGCCTGGAGGGGACTAGCGGGAGGCTATAATGAGCAGTTCTTC,CAWRGLAGGYNEQFF
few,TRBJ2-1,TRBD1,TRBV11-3,TGTGCCAGCAGCTCGGCCCGGGACAGGGGTTCCTACAATGAGCAGTTCTTC,CASSSARDRGSYNEQFF
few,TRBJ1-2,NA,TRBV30,TGTGCCTGGACCCCTGGGCGATATGGCTACACCTTC,CAWTPGRYGYTF
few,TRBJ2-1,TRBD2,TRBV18,TGTGCCAGCTCCCGAGGGACTAGCGGGGGATCTGGGCAGCAGTTCTTC,CASSRGTSGGSGQQFF
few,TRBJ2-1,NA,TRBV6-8,TGTGCCAGCAGCCGCGGGGTAGTCGAGGGTGAGCAGTTCTTC,CASSRGVVEGEQFF
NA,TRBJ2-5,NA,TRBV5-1,TGCGCCAGCAGCCTAGTCGCCCCGGGCGAACAAGAGACCCAGTACTTC,CASSLVAPGEQETQYF
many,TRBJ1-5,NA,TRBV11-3,TGTGCCAGCAGCTTACCCGGACCCCACCAGCCCCAGCATTTT,CASSLPGPHQPQHF
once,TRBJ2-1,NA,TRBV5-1,TGCGCCAGCAGCTTGTTGGCGGGCGCCAACAATGAGCAGTTCTTC,CASSLLAGANNEQFF
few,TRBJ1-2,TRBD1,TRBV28,TGTGCCAGCATATCGGACAGGGTAAATGGCTACACCTTC,CASISDRVNGYTF
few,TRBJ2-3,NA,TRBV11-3,TGTGCCAGCAGCTTGGGCGGGGGACAGAGGACAGATACGCAGTATTTT,CASSLGGGQRTDTQYF
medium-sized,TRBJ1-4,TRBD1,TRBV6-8,TGTGCCAGCATTGCCGGGACAGGGGTAAATGAAAAACTGTTTTTT,CASIAGTGVNEKLFF
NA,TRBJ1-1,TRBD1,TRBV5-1,TGCGCCAGCATCACAGGGGGCGAGGGGAGCACTGAAGCTTTCTTT,CASITGGEGSTEAFF
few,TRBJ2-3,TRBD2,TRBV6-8,TGTGCCAGCAGTTATGAGGGACTAGCGGGAACGGATACGCAGTATTTT,CASSYEGLAGTDTQYF